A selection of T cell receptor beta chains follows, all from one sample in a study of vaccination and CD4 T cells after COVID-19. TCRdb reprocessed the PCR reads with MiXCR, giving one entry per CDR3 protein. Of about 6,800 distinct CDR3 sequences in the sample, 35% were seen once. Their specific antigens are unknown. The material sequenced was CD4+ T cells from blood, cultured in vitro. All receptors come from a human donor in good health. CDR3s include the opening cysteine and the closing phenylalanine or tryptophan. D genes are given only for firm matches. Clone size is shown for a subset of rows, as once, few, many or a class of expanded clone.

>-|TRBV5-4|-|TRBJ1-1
TGTGCCAGCAGCCGACAGCTAATGAACACTGAAGCTTTCTTT
CASSRQLMNTEAFF
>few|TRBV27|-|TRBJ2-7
TGTGCCAGCAGTAGTCCGGGAACAGGATCCTACGAGCAGTACTTC
CASSSPGTGSYEQYF
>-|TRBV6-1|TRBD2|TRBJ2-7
TGTGCCAGCAGTGAGCGGGAGAGTTTCCAGCAGTACTTC
CASSERESFQQYF
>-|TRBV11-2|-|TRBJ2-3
TGTGCCAGCAGCTTGCCGGGGACCGCGGATACGCAGTATTTT
CASSLPGTADTQYF
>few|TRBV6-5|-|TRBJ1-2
TGTGCCAGCAGTTACAACCCCGGCAGGGACGGCTACACCTTC
CASSYNPGRDGYTF
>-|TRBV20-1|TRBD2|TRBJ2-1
TGCAGTGCTAGAGAATTAGCGGGGGGGGGGGATGAGCAGTTCTTC
CSARELAGGGDEQFF
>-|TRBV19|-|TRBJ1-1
TGTGCCAGTAGTATGGGCTTTGGGCTTGAAGCTTTCTTT
CASSMGFGLEAFF
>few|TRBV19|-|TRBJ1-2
TGTGCCAGTAGTGGCGTCACAGCTTCTAACTATGGCTACACCTTC
CASSGVTASNYGYTF
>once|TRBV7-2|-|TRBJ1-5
TGTGCCAGCAGCTTAAAGTTCAATCAGCCCCAGCATTTT
CASSLKFNQPQHF
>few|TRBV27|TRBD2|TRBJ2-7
TGTGCCAGTTTCCCTAGCGGGAAAGCCTACGAGCAGTACTTC
CASFPSGKAYEQYF
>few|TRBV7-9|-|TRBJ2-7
TGTGCCAGCAGCCCCCCCCGACATTCCTACGAGCAGTACTTC
CASSPPRHSYEQYF